This T cell receptor beta chain stems from a study of shared clonotypes between healthy human individuals. The ends were cut back, 6 bases at V and 4 bases at J, with 14 bases in the middle. Germline V gene data show CDR1 as MNHEY and CDR2 as SMNVEV (reference sequence). This CDR3 region has 14 residues. Authors' processing steps: Sequence data from immunoSEQ were junction-only and lacked quality scores; consequently, filtering differed. Repertoires were generated with immunoSEQ multiplex PCR, while TCRdb's copy carries only in-frame clones and drops some. That table supplies the V and J calls and clone size; D and trimming were determined from the DNA. The sample yields around 980,000 clones, around three quarters seen once.

Material for sequencing was memory CD4+ T cells from PBMCs. The subset denotes: CD45RA-negative fraction. The chain links TRBV27 to TRBJ2-3, with D perhaps given as TRBD1 or TRBD2 (5 bases each). This clonotype was obtained from a man younger than 35 in good health. Some clones in this sample may be carry-over from other donors' samples. The CDR3 nucleotides are TGTGCCAGCAGCCACAGGAGGCTGGCAGATACGCAGTATTTT. Its protein is CASSHRRLADTQYF.